The subject of this entry is one T cell receptor beta chain. Here immunoSEQ multiplex PCR was the method, and the copy in TCRdb shows in-frame clones only, minus some. The repertoire holds tens of thousands of clones, with 70% to 90% as singletons. This entry belongs to a study of T cell responses to AZD1222 COVID-19 vaccine. This CDR3 is 13 amino acids long. Trimming removed 3 bases at V and 3 bases at J, with 8 bases between. Germline V gene sequence: CDR1 SGHVS, CDR2 FQNEAQ. The material was peripheral blood, obtained 28 days after the second AZD1222 dose. The sequence was collected from an adult who received the AZD1222 COVID-19 vaccine. The V gene is TRBV7-8, the J gene TRBJ2-5, with D perhaps matching TRBD1 (6 bases). This chain's CDR3 is CASSFGQKETQYF. The CDR3 coding sequence is TGTGCCAGCAGCTTTGGACAGAAAGAGACCCAGTACTTC. Full variable domain (missing parts from reference TRBV7-8 and TRBJ2-5): GAGVSQSPRYKVAKRGQDVALRCDPISGHVSLFWYQQALGQGPEFLTYFQNEAQLDKSGLPSDRFFAERPEGSVSTLKIQRTQQEDSAVYLCASSFGQKETQYFGPGTRLLVL.